One and the same sample provided the 19 T cell receptor beta chains below, sequenced in a study of T-cell reconstitution after alpha-beta-depleted transplantation in children. Researchers prepared the TCRbeta library using unique molecular identifiers, the study reports. TCRdb processed the PCR reads anew with MiXCR; each CDR3 protein has one entry. The sample holds approximately 400,000 distinct CDR3 sequences; approximately 11% are singletons and the top ten take 5% to 6.5%. This sample comprised PBMCs from the stem cell graft donor, obtained from the stem cell graft. Receptors originate from a human donor who donated a stem cell graft to a child with acute myeloid leukemia.

This clonotype was detected only a few times. The chain links TRBV11-2 to TRBJ1-2; D uncertain. This CDR3 region has 21 residues. V was cut by 2 bases and J by 0 bases, with 28 bases left in between. Germline CDR1 SGHAT, CDR2 FQNNGV. The CDR3 is CASSLFRRGGQRTPTNYGYTF. CDR3 DNA: TGTGCCAGCAGCTTATTTCGTCGTGGTGGGCAGAGAACACCAACTAACTATGGCTACACCTTC.

CDR3 sequence reads: CSASYKTGGQPQHF. The CDR3 DNA is TGCAGTGCTAGTTACAAGACAGGGGGGCAGCCCCAGCATTTT. The chain has TRBV20-1 and TRBJ1-5, with 9 nucleotides matching TRBD1. The CDR3 consists of 14 residues. CDR1 is DFQATT and CDR2 is SNEGSKA in the germline V gene (reference sequence). The V and J ends lost 3 bases and 7 bases, in that order; junction bases with no gene match: 7.

This clonotype showed up just a few times. The chain employs TRBV29-1 and TRBJ2-1; D tentatively fits TRBD1 or TRBD2 (5 bases each). The CDR3 has 13 residues. Germline V gene sequence: CDR1 SQVTM, CDR2 ANQGSEA. The V end was cut by 4 bases, the J end by 3 bases, with 10 bases between. The CDR3 loop reads CSVVWDDYNEQFF. In DNA form, the CDR3 reads TGCAGCGTTGTTTGGGACGACTACAATGAGCAGTTCTTC.

CDR3 residues: CASSLEVGANVLTF. In nucleotides, the CDR3 is TGTGCCAGCAGCTTGGAGGTGGGGGCCAACGTCCTGACTTTC. The rearrangement joins TRBV5-5 to TRBJ2-6, with D uncertain. The germline gives CDR1 SGHKS, CDR2 YYEKEE (reference sequence). This CDR3 has 14 residues. V lost 0 bases, J lost 4 bases, and 5 bases lay in between.

There are many counts of this clonotype. The V and J genes are TRBV7-2 and TRBJ2-1; D may be TRBD2 (5 bases). Germline loops: CDR1 SGHTA, CDR2 FQGNSA. Trimming took 5 bases from V and 9 from J, leaving 20 bases between them. This CDR3 is 15 amino acids long. The DNA for the CDR3 is TGTGCCAGCAGCCTGAGGGTGGCCGGGTCGAGTGAGCAGTTCTTC. It translates to CASSLRVAGSSEQFF.

The J gene is TRBJ1-3, the V gene TRBV5-1; D remains ambiguous. This CDR3 contains 13 residues. Germline V gene sequence: CDR1 SGHRS, CDR2 YFSETQ. V gave up 4 bases and J gave up 4 bases, with 9 bases separating them. The CDR3: CASSPLSGNTIYF. In nucleotides, the CDR3 is TGCGCCAGCAGCCCCCTCTCGGGAAACACCATATATTTT.

This clonotype was picked up a small number of times. The J gene is TRBJ2-1, the V gene TRBV11-2; 12 bases match TRBD1. V was pared by 5 bases and J by 9 bases, with 8 bases of the junction left unmatched. Per the germline V gene, CDR1 is SGHAT and CDR2 is FQNNGV. The CDR3 spans 15 residues. CDR3 residues: CASSQRGQGASEQFF. DNA for the CDR3: TGTGCCAGCAGCCAGAGGGGACAGGGGGCTAGTGAGCAGTTCTTC.

This chain uses TRBV20-1 with TRBJ2-7; a possible D gene is TRBD2 (5 bases). The V gene's germline CDR1 is DFQATT and CDR2 SNEGSKA (reference sequence). V was clipped by 3 bases and J by 0 bases, with 9 bases between them. This CDR3 is 13 amino acids long. CDR3 sequence reads: CSASSVNSYEQYF. Written as DNA, the CDR3 is TGCAGTGCTAGTAGCGTAAACTCCTACGAGCAGTACTTC.

This clonotype was seen at least ten times. The gene calls are TRBV6-2 or TRBV6-3 and TRBJ2-5; D not resolved. Between the trimmed V and J ends, which lost 2 bases and 5 bases, there was a span of 9 bases. CDR1 MNHEY and CDR2 SVGEGT come from the germline V gene. This CDR3 has 13 amino acids. The CDR3 bases are TGTGCCAGCAGTTACCAGGAACTTGAGACCCAGTACTTC. Amino acids: CASSYQELETQYF.

The rearrangement joins TRBV6-1 to TRBJ2-5, with 7 bases matching TRBD2. Germline assignment: CDR1 MNHNS and CDR2 SASEGT. The CDR3 totals 16 residues. Germline trimming cut 5 bases from V and 2 bases from J; bases unmatched to any gene: 11. The CDR3 sequence: CASSPQLALFQETQYF. CDR3 bases: TGTGCCAGCAGTCCACAACTAGCGTTATTTCAAGAGACCCAGTACTTC.

This clonotype was observed at least ten times. The chain uses TRBV20-1 and TRBJ2-3; 8 bases are shared with TRBD2. Germline assignment: CDR1 DFQATT and CDR2 SNEGSKA (reference sequence). The CDR3 has 15 amino acids. V trimming: 2 bases; J trimming: 4 bases; junction bases outside the gene matches: 8. CDR3 region: CSARTTAGGPDTQYF. The CDR3, as DNA: TGCAGTGCTAGAACCACCGCGGGGGGTCCAGATACGCAGTATTTT.

This clonotype has a handful of counts. The chain couples TRBV5-1 to TRBJ2-5; 12 positions match TRBD2. The CDR3 consists of 15 residues. Per the germline V gene, CDR1 is SGHRS and CDR2 is YFSETQ. V dropped 0 bases and J dropped 4; count of bases not matched to a gene: 1. The CDR3 coding sequence is TGCGCCAGCAGCTTGGAGACTAGCGGGGGAGAGACCCAGTACTTC. Encoded protein: CASSLETSGGETQYF.

This clonotype has more than one count but fewer than ten. The chain carries TRBV10-1 and TRBJ1-1, with D perhaps matching TRBD1 (6 bases). Germline V gives CDR1 WNHNN, CDR2 SYGVQD (reference sequence). The CDR3 covers 14 residues. V lost 0 bases and J 4 bases, leaving 9 bases between the germline ends. The CDR3: CASSESGGSTEAFF. In DNA, the CDR3 is TGCGCCAGCAGTGAGTCAGGGGGTAGCACTGAAGCTTTCTTT.

This clonotype was recorded many times. The gene calls are TRBV6-6 and TRBJ2-7, with no clear D. The CDR3 contains 13 residues. Per the germline V gene, CDR1 is MNHNY and CDR2 is SVGAGI (reference sequence). V gave up 2 bases and J gave up 4 bases, with 9 bases separating them. CDR3 sequence (DNA): TGTGCCAGCAGTTACGGGCTAGAGTACGAGCAGTACGTC. Its translation: CASSYGLEYEQYV.

This clonotype was found many times. The gene calls are TRBV6-6 and TRBJ2-7, with 7 bases aligning to TRBD1. V trimming: 6 bases; J trimming: 1 base; junction bases outside the gene matches: 3. This CDR3 comprises 13 residues. Germline values: CDR1 MNHNY, CDR2 SVGAGI (reference sequence). In nucleotides, the CDR3 is TGTGCCAGCAGCCGACAGGGATCCTACGAGCAGTACTTC. The encoded protein is CASSRQGSYEQYF.

This clonotype occurred many times. CDR3 DNA sequence: TGCGCCAGCAGCAGGACAGGACACAATGAGCAGTTCTTC. Translating gives CASSRTGHNEQFF. V usage is TRBV5-1 and J usage is TRBJ2-1; 7 positions agree with TRBD1. Trimming cost V 4 bases and J 5 bases; bases outside gene matches: 3. Germline V gene lookup returns CDR1 SGHRS and CDR2 YFSETQ. The CDR3 consists of 13 residues.

The gene calls are TRBV20-1 and TRBJ2-7; 14 bases agree with TRBD2. This CDR3 has 14 amino acids. Trimming cost V 5 bases and J 4 bases; bases outside gene matches: 4. CDR1 and CDR2 from the germline V gene are DFQATT and SNEGSKA (reference sequence). CDR3 bases: TGCAGTGCTCAGACTAGCGGGAGGGGGTACGAGCAGTACTTC. Translating it yields CSAQTSGRGYEQYF.

The CDR3, as DNA: TGTGCCACCAGCAGAGATCAGAGCGGGGGGCTCACAGATACGCAGTATTTT. This gives the protein CATSRDQSGGLTDTQYF. The gene calls are TRBV15 and TRBJ2-3; 9 bases fit TRBD2. CDR1 LNHNV and CDR2 YYDKDF come from the germline V gene (reference sequence). The CDR3 runs 17 residues. Trimming at V came to 0 bases and at J to 2 bases, leaving 6 bases not matched to a gene. Drawing the rest from reference TRBV15 and TRBJ2-3, the complete variable domain is DAMVIQNPRYQVTQFGKPVTLSCSQTLNHNVMYWYQQKSSQAPKLLFHYYDKDFNNEADTPDNFQSRRPNTSFCFLDIRSPGLGDTAMYLCATSRDQSGGLTDTQYFGPGTRLTVL.

The chain recombines TRBV5-5 with TRBJ2-1; the match to TRBD1 covers 8 bases. CDR3 length: 15 amino acids. Germline V CDR1 and CDR2: SGHKS, YYEKEE (reference sequence). The V segment lost 4 bases and the J segment 7 bases; nucleotides outside the gene matches: 10. CDR3 sequence reads: CASSTDRGPWNEQFF. The CDR3 DNA follows: TGTGCCAGCAGCACAGACAGGGGCCCTTGGAATGAGCAGTTCTTC.